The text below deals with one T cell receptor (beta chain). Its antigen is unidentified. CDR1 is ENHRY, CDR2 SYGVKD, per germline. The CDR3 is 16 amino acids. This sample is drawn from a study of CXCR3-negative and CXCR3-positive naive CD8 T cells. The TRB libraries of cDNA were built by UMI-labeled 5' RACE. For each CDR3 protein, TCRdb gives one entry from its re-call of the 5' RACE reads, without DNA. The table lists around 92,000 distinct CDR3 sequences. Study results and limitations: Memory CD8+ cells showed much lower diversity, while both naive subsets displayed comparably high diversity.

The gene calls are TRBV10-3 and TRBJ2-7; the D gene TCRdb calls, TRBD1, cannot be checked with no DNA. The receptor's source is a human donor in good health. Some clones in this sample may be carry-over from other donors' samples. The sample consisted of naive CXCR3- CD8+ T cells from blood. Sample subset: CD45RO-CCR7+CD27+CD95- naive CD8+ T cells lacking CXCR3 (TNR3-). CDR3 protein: CAIRGIRQGESYEQYF.